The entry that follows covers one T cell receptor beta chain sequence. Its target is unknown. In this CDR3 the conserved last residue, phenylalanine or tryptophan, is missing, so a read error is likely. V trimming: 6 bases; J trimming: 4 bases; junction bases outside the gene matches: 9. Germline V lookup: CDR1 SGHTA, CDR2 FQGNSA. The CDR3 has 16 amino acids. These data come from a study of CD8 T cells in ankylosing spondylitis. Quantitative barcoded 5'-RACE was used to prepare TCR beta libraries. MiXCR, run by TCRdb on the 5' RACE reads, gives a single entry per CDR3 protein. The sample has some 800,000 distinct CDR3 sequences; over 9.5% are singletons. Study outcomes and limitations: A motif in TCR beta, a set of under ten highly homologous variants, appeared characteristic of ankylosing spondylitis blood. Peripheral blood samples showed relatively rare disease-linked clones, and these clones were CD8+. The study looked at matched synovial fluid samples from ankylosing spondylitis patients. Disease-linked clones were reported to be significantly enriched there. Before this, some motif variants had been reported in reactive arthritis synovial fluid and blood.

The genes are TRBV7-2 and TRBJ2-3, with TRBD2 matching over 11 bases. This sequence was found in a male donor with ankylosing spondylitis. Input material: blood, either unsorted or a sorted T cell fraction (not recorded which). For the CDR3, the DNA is TGTGCCAGCAGACTCGGGGGACTAGCGGATTCAGATACGCAGTATCTT. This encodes CASRLGGLADSDTQYL.